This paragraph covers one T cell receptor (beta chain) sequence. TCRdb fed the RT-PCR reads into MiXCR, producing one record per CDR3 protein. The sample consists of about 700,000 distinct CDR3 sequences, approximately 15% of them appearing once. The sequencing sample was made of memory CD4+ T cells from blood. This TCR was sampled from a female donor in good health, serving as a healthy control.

The CDR3 is CSGYRGNTIYF. In nucleotides, the CDR3 is TGCAGCGGTTACAGGGGAAACACCATATATTTT. The chain recombines TRBV29-1 with TRBJ1-3; possibly TRBD1 for D (5 bases). V gave up 7 bases and J gave up 4 bases, with 8 bases separating them. CDR1 is SQVTM and CDR2 is ANQGSEA in the germline V gene. The length of the CDR3 is 11 residues.